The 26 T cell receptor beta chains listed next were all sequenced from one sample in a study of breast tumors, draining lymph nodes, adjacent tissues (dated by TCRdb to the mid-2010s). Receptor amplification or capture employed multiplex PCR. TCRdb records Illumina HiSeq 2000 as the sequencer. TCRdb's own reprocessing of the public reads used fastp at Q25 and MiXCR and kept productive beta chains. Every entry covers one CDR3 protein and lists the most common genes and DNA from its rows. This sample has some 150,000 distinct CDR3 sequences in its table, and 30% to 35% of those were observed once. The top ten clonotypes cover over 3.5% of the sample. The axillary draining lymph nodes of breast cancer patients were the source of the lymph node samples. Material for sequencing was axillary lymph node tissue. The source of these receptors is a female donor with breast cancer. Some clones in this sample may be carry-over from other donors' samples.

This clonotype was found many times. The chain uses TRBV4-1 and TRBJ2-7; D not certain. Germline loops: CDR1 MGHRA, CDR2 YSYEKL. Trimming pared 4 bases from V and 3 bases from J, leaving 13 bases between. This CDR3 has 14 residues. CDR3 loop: CASSPPTLNYEQYF. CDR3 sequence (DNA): TGCGCCAGCAGCCCTCCGACCCTGAACTACGAGCAGTACTTC.

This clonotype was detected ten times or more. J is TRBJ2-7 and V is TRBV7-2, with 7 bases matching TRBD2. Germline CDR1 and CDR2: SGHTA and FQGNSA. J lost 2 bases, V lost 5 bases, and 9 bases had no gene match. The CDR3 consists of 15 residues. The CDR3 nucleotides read TGTGCCAGCAGCCCGTATGGGGGGGTCACCTACGAGCAGTACTTC. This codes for CASSPYGGVTYEQYF.

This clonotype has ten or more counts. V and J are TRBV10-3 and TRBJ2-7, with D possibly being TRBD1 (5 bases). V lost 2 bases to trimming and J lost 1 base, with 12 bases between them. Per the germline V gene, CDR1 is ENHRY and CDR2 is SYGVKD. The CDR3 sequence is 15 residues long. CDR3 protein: CAISEAQGRSYEQYF. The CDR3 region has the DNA TGTGCCATCAGTGAGGCTCAGGGTAGGTCCTACGAGCAGTACTTC.

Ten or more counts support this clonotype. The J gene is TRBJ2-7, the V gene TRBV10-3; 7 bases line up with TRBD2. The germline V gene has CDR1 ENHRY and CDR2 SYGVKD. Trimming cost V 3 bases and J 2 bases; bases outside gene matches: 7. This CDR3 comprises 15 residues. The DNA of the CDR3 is TGTGCCATCAGTGATATAGCGGGTAAAGCCTACGAGCAGTACTTC. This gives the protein CAISDIAGKAYEQYF.

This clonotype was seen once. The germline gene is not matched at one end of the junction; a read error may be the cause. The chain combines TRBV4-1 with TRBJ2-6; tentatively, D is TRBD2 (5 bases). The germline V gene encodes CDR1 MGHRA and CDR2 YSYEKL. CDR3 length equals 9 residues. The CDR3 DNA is TGCGCCAGCAGCCTCACGGACTCCTTC. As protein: CASSLTDSF.

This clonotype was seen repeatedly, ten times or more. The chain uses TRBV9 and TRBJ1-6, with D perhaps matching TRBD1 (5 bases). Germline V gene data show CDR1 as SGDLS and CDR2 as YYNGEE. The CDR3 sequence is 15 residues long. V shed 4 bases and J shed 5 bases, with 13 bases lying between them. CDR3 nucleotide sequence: TGTGCCAGCAGCAGGTCGGGACGGCATAATTCACCCCTCCACTTT. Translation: CASSRSGRHNSPLHF.

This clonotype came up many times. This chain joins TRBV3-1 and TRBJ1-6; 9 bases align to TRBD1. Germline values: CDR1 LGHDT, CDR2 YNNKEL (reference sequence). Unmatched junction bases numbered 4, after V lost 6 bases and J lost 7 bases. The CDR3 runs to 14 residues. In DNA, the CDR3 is TGTGCCAGCAGAAGGGGACAGGGAAATTCACCCCTCCACTTT. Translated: CASRRGQGNSPLHF.

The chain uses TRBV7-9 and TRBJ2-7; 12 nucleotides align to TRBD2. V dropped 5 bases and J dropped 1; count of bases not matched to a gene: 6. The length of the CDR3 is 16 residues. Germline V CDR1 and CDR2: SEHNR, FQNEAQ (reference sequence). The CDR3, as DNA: TGTGCCAGCAGCCCCCGGACTAGCGGGGATTCCTACGAGCAGTACTTC. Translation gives CASSPRTSGDSYEQYF. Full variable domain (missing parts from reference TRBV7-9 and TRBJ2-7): DTGVSQNPRHKITKRGQNVTFRCDPISEHNRLYWYRQTLGQGPEFLTYFQNEAQLEKSRLLSDRFSAERPKGSFSTLEIQRTEQGDSAMYLCASSPRTSGDSYEQYFGPGTRLTVT.

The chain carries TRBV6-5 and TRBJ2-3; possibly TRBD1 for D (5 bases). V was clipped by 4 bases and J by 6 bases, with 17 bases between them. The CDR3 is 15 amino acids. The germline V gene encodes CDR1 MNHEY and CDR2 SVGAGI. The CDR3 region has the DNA TGTGCCAGCAGTTCCGGCAGGGCAAACACGGATACGCAGTATTTT. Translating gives CASSSGRANTDTQYF.

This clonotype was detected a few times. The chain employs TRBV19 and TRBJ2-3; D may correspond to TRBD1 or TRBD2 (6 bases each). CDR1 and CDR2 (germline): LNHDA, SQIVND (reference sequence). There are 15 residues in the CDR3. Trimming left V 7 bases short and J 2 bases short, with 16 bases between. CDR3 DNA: TGTGCCAGTAAGGGGGGCGAGTATTCCACAGATACGCAGTATTTT. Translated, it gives CASKGGEYSTDTQYF.

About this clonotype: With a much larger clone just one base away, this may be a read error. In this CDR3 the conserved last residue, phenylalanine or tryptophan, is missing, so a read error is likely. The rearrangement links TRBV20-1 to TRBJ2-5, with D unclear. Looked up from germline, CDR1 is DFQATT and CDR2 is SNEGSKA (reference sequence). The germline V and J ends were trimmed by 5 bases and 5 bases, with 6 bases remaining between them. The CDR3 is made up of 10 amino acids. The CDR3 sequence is CSAGWETQYS. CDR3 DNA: TGCAGTGCTGGCTGGGAGACCCAGTACTCC.

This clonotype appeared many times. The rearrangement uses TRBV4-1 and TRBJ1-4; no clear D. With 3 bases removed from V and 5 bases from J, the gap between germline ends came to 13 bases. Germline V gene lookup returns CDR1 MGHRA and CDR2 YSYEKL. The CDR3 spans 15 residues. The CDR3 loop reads CASSQVQGYNEKLFF. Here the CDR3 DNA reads TGCGCCAGCAGCCAGGTCCAAGGGTACAATGAAAAACTGTTTTTT.

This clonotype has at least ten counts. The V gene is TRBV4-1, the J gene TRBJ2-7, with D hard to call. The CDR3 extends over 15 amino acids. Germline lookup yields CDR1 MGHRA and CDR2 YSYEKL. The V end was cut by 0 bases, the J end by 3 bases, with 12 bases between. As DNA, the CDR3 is TGCGCCAGCAGCCAAGAAGCGTCAGTAGTCTACGAGCAGTACTTC. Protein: CASSQEASVVYEQYF.

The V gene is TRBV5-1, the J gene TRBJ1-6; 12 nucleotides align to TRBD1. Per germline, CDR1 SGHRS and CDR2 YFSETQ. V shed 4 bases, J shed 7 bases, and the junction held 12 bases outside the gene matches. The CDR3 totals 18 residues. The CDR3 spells CASSRGGTGGLRNSPLHF. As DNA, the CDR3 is TGCGCCAGCAGCAGGGGGGGGACAGGGGGCTTGAGGAATTCACCCCTCCACTTT.

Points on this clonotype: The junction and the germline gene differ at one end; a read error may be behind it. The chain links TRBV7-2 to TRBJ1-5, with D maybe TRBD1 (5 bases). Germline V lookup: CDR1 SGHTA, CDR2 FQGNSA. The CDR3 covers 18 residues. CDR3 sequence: CASSQRGASGSYNEPQHF. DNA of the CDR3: TGTGCCAGCAGCCAGCGGGGCGCTAGCGGGAGCTACAATGAGCCCCAGCATTTT.

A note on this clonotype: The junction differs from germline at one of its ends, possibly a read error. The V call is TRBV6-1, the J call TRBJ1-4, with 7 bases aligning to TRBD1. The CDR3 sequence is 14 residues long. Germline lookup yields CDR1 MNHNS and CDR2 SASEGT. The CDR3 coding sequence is TGTGCCAGCAGCGGAGACAGGGTGAGGGAAAAACCGTTTTTT. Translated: CASSGDRVREKPFF.

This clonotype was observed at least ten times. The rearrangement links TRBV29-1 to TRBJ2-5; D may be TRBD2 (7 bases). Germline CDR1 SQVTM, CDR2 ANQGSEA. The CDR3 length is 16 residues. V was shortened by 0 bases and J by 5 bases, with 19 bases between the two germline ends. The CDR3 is CSVEETRRRGPETQYF. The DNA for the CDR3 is TGCAGCGTTGAAGAGACTCGCCGGCGGGGGCCGGAGACCCAGTACTTC.

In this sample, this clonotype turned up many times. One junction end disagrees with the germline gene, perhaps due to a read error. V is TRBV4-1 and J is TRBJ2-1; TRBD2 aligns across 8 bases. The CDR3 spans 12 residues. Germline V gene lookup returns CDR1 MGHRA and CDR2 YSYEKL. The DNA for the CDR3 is TGCGCCAGCAGCTACACCGGGACTAGTTCCCACTTC. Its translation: CASSYTGTSSHF.

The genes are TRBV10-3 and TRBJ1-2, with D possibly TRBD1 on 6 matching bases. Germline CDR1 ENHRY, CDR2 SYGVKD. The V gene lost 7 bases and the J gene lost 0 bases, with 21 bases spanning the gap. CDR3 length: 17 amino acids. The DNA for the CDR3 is TGTGCCATCACCTCTTCTCCGGACAGCATGCCTAACTATGGCTACACCTTC. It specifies CAITSSPDSMPNYGYTF.

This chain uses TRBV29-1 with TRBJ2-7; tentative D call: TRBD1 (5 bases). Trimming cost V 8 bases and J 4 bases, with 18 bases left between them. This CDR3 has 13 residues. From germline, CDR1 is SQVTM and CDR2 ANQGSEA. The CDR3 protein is CSLEPGYNYEQYF. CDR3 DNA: TGCAGCTTGGAACCAGGGTACAATTACGAGCAGTACTTC.

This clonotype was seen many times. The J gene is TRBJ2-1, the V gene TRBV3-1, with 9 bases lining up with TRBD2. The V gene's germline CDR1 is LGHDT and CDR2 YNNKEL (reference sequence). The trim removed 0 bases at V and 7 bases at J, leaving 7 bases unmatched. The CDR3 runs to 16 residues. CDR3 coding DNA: TGTGCCAGCAGCCAAGACCTAGCGGGGTTCGGGAATGAGCAGTTCTTC. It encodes CASSQDLAGFGNEQFF.

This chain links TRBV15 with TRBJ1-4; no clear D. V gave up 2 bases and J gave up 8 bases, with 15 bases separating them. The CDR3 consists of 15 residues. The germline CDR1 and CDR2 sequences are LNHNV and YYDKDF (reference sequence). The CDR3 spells CATSRPRGPSEKLFF. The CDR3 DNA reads TGTGCCACCAGCAGACCCCGGGGTCCAAGCGAAAAACTGTTTTTT.

The CDR3 sequence is CASRFGTAYEQYF. The CDR3 region has the DNA TGCGCCAGCAGATTCGGGACAGCCTACGAGCAGTACTTC. The rearrangement joins TRBV5-1 to TRBJ2-7; 7 nucleotides align to TRBD1. V shed 5 bases and J 2 bases; nucleotides not matched to a gene: 4. CDR3 length: 13 amino acids. Germline V gives CDR1 SGHRS, CDR2 YFSETQ.

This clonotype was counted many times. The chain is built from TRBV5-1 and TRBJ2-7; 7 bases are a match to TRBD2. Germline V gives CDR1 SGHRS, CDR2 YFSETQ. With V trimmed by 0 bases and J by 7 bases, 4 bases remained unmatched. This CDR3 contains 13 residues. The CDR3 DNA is TGCGCCAGCAGCTTGGGTCTAGCGGATGAGCAGTACTTC. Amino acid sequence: CASSLGLADEQYF.

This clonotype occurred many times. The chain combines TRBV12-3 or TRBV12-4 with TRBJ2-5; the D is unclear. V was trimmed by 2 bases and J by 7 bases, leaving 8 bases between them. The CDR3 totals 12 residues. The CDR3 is CASSLYGLTQYF. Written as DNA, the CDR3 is TGTGCCAGCAGTTTATATGGGTTGACCCAGTACTTC.

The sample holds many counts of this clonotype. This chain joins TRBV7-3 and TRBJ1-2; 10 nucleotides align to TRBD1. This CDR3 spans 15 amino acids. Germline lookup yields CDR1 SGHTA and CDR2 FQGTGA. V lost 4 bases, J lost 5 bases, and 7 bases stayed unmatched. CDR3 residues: CASSSPGTGVYGYTF. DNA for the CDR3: TGTGCCAGCAGCTCACCCGGGACAGGGGTTTATGGCTACACCTTC. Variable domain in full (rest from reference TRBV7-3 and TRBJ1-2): GAGVSQTPSNKVTEKGKYVELRCDPISGHTALYWYRQSLGQGPEFLIYFQGTGAADDSGLPNDRFFAVRPEGSVSTLKIQRTERGDSAVYLCASSSPGTGVYGYTFGSGTRLTVV.